The T cell receptor beta chain under discussion was sequenced for a study of T cells after yellow fever vaccination. TCRdb reanalysed the 5' RACE reads using MiXCR and keeps one entry per CDR3 protein. There are roughly 500,000 distinct CDR3 sequences in the sample; about 19% occur only once, and roughly an eighth lies in the top ten. This clonotype was detected only a few times. CDR1 is LNHNV and CDR2 is YYDKDF in the germline V gene (reference sequence). The CDR3 is 13 residues long. V shed 1 base, J shed 12 bases, and the junction held 3 bases outside the gene matches. The TCR was taken from a man younger than 40 who received the YFV17D yellow fever vaccine. Source: PBMCs, taken 15 days after the yellow fever booster vaccination. The chain is built from TRBV15 and TRBJ2-1; 10 nucleotides line up with TRBD2. This chain's CDR3 is CATSRAPSGRQFF. For the CDR3, the DNA is TGTGCCACCAGCAGAGCCCCTAGCGGGAGGCAGTTCTTC.